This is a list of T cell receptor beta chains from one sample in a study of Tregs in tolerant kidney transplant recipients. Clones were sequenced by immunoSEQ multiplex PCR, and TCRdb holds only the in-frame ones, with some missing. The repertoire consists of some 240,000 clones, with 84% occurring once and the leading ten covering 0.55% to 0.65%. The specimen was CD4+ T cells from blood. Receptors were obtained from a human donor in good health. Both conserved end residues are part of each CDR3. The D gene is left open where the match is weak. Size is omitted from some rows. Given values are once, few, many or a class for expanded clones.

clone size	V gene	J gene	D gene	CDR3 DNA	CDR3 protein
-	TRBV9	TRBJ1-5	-	TGTGCCAGCAGCACAGGAGTTAGCAATCAGCCCCAGCATTTT	CASSTGVSNQPQHF
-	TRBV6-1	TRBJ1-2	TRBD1	TGTGCCAGCAGTGAAGCGCGTCAGACAGGGGCCTATGGCTACACCTTC	CASSEARQTGAYGYTF
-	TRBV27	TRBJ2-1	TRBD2	TGTGCCAGCAGTTTATCTGGACTAGCGGGGGGGAGCTCCTACAATGAGCAGTTCTTC	CASSLSGLAGGSSYNEQFF
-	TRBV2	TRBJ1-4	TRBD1	TGTGCCAGCAGTGACAGGGGGCACTCAACTAATGAAAAACTGTTTTTT	CASSDRGHSTNEKLFF
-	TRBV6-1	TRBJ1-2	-	TGTGCCAGCAGTGCGGGGGCTCACTATGGCTACACCTTC	CASSAGAHYGYTF
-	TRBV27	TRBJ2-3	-	TGTGCCAGCAGTTTTAGCGAGAGCACAGATACGCAGTATTTT	CASSFSESTDTQYF
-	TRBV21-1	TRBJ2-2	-	TGTGCCAGCAGCACCCGGGACAGCACCGGGGAGCTGTTTTTT	CASSTRDSTGELFF
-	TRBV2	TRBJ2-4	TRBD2	TGTGCCAGCAGGCGGACTAGCGGAAACATTCAGTACTTC	CASRRTSGNIQYF
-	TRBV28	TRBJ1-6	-	TGTGCCAGCACCCCCTTCGGCAGGGCTAATTCACCCCTCCACTTT	CASTPFGRANSPLHF
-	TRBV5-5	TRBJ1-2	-	TGTGCCAGCAGCTTGAAGGCGGTGGACTATGGCTACACCTTC	CASSLKAVDYGYTF
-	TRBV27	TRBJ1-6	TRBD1	TGTGCCAGCACCATAGGGACAGGGGGCTATTCACCCCTCCACTTT	CASTIGTGGYSPLHF
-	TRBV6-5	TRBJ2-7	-	TGTGCCAGCAGCGCCGGGAGTTCGGGGACCTACGAGCAGTACTTC	CASSAGSSGTYEQYF
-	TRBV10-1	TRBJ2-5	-	TGCGCCAGCAGTCCAGGTGGAGTTTACCAAGAGACCCAGTACTTC	CASSPGGVYQETQYF
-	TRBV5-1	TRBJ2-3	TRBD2	TGCGCCAGCAGCTTGGGGGTGACTAGCGGGAGAGATACGCAGTATTTT	CASSLGVTSGRDTQYF
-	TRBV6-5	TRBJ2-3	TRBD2	TGTGCCAGCAGTAAAGGACTAGCGAATACAGATACGCAGTATTTT	CASSKGLANTDTQYF
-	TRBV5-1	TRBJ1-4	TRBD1	TGCGCCAGCAGCTCTGGCGGGACAGGCCCTAATGAAAAACTGTTTTTT	CASSSGGTGPNEKLFF
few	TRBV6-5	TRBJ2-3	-	TGTGCCAGCAGGACCGACAGCACAGATACGCAGTATTTT	CASRTDSTDTQYF
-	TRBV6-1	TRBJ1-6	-	TGTGCCAGCAGTCACTTTGGACGGAGAAATTCACCCCTCCACTTT	CASSHFGRRNSPLHF
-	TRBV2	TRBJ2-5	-	TGTGCCAGCCTTTGGACAGAACAAGAGACCCAGTACTTC	CASLWTEQETQYF
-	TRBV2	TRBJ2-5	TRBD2	TGTGCCAGCAGTGAACTAGCGGGAGGGGGAGAGACCCAGTACTTC	CASSELAGGGETQYF
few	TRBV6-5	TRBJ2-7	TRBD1	TGTGCCAGCAGGTACCGGGACAGTACGTACGAGCAGTACTTC	CASRYRDSTYEQYF
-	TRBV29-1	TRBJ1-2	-	TGCAGCGTTGCCCCGGACCCTAACTATGGCTACACCTTC	CSVAPDPNYGYTF
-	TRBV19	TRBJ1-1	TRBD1	TGTGCCAGTAGTCCCCGACAGGGGGCGGCGGGCACTGAAGCTTTCTTT	CASSPRQGAAGTEAFF
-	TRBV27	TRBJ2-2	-	TGTGCCAGCAGTTCTTCCGGGCAGGGCAGTACCGGGGAGCTGTTTTTT	CASSSSGQGSTGELFF
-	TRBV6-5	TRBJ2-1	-	TGTGCCAGCAGTTATGGGCCCGACTACAATGAGCAGTTCTTC	CASSYGPDYNEQFF
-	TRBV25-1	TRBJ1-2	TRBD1	TGTGCCAGCAGCGACCCCGGGACAGGGGGCTCCTATGGCTACACCTTC	CASSDPGTGGSYGYTF
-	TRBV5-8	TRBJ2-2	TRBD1	TGTGCCAGCCCTGCCGGGACAGCTAATCACGCGAACACCGGGGAGCTGTTTTTT	CASPAGTANHANTGELFF
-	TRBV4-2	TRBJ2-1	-	TGTGCCAGCAGCCAAGTAGCGGACAATGAGCAGTTCTTC	CASSQVADNEQFF
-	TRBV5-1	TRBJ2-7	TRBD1	TGCGCCAGCAGCCCGGACAGGGGCGGGCAAGAGCAGTACTTC	CASSPDRGGQEQYF
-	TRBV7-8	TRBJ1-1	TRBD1	TGTGCCAGCAGCCCCCCTTACAGGGGGGCCAACACTGAAGCTTTCTTT	CASSPPYRGANTEAFF
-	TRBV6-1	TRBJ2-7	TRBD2	TGTGCCAGCAAGAGAGCGGGGGACTCTTCCTACGAGCAGTACTTC	CASKRAGDSSYEQYF
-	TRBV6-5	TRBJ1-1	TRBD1	TGTGCCAGCAGCGAAAACAGGGGCACTGAAGCTTTCTTT	CASSENRGTEAFF
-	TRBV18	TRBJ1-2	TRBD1	TGTGCCAGCTCACCATCGACAGGGTTTACCGACTATGGCTACACCTTC	CASSPSTGFTDYGYTF
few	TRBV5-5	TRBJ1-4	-	TGTGCCAGCAGCTTGGTGCTTGGCGGGCGTGCAACTAATGAAAAACTGTTTTTT	CASSLVLGGRATNEKLFF
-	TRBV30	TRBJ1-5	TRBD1	TGTGCCTGGAGTGCGACAGGGGCTCAGCCCCAGCATTTT	CAWSATGAQPQHF
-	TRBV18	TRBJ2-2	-	TGTGCCAGCTCACCACCTGGCCCCCGGTCGGGGACCGGGGAGCTGTTTTTT	CASSPPGPRSGTGELFF
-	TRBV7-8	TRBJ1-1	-	TGTGCCAGCAGCTTAGTCCAGGGTGAGGCTTTCTTT	CASSLVQGEAFF
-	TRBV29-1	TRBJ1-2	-	TGCAGCGTTGAAGATCCAGGGGCTGGCTACACCTTC	CSVEDPGAGYTF
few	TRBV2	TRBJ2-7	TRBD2	TGTGCCAGCAGCGGTTCAGCGGGGATATACGAGCAGTACTTC	CASSGSAGIYEQYF
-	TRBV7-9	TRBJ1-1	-	TGTGCCAGCAGCCCCCTGGAAGGTACTGAAGCTTTCTTT	CASSPLEGTEAFF
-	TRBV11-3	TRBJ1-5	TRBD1	TGTGCCAGCAGCTTAAATGACAGGGGGCTATATAGCAATCAGCCCCAGCATTTT	CASSLNDRGLYSNQPQHF
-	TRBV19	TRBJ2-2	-	TGTGCCAGCAGCGCGACGGGGATGAACACCGGGGAGCTGTTTTTT	CASSATGMNTGELFF
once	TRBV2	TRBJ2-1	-	TGTGCCAGCAGTGCCTGGGGAGACGGTGAGCAGTTCTTC	CASSAWGDGEQFF
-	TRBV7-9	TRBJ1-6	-	TGTGCCAGCAGCCTCCCGGTTGGTTCACCCCTCCACTTT	CASSLPVGSPLHF
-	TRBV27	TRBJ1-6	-	TGTGCCAGCAGTTTATCGATTCCTTGGGACGGCTTTAATTCACCCCTCCACTTT	CASSLSIPWDGFNSPLHF
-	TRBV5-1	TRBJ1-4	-	TGCGCCAGCAGCTTGGGGAGGCCGGGGGCTGCAACTAATGAAAAACTGTTTTTT	CASSLGRPGAATNEKLFF